These T cell receptor beta chains were read from a single sample in a study of shared clonotypes between healthy human individuals. Method: immunoSEQ multiplex PCR; TCRdb's copy keeps in-frame clones and lacks some. The profile shows about 2 million clones, less than 95% of them singletons. Material for sequencing was naive CD8+ T cells sorted from blood. All receptors come from a man aged 18 to 35 in good health. Each CDR3 is given with its conserved first and last residue. D genes are given only for firm matches. Expanded clones are given a class, and other clones once, few, many or no size at all.

d_call,j_call,clone_size,v_call,cdr3_aa,cdr3_nt
.,TRBJ1-5,.,TRBV6-1,CASSELSWGNQPQHF,TGTGCCAGCAGTGAATTGAGTTGGGGTAATCAGCCCCAGCATTTT
TRBD1,TRBJ2-3,.,TRBV27,CASSFGDREDTDTQYF,TGTGCCAGCAGTTTTGGGGACAGGGAAGATACAGATACGCAGTATTTT
.,TRBJ2-1,.,TRBV25-1,CASSDMGQGNEQFF,TGTGCCAGCAGTGATATGGGACAAGGGAATGAGCAGTTCTTC
TRBD1,TRBJ2-7,.,TRBV27,CASSFGTGAYEQYF,TGTGCCAGCAGTTTTGGGACAGGGGCATACGAGCAGTACTTC
.,TRBJ1-5,.,TRBV7-6,CASSRQVGQPQHF,TGTGCCAGCAGCCGACAGGTGGGGCAGCCCCAGCATTTT
.,TRBJ1-2,once,TRBV5-6,CASSPRGDYGYTF,TGTGCCAGCAGCCCCAGAGGCGACTATGGCTACACCTTC
.,TRBJ1-3,.,TRBV9,CASSLGTDHTIYF,TGTGCCAGCAGCCTTGGGACGGACCACACCATATATTTT
TRBD2,TRBJ2-7,once,TRBV4-1,CASSQRTSGGYEQYF,TGCGCCAGCAGCCAACGGACTAGCGGGGGGTACGAGCAGTACTTC
.,TRBJ2-3,.,TRBV7-9,CATSTEAQYF,TGTGCCACTTCAACGGAGGCGCAGTATTTT
TRBD1,TRBJ1-1,.,TRBV13,CASSFTRQGGNTEAFF,TGTGCCAGCAGCTTCACGCGACAGGGGGGAAACACTGAAGCTTTCTTT
.,TRBJ1-2,.,TRBV10-3,CAISVVQIANYGYTF,TGTGCCATCAGTGTAGTTCAGATAGCTAACTATGGCTACACCTTC
.,TRBJ2-1,.,TRBV5-8,CASSLISGLPYNEQFF,TGTGCCAGCAGCTTAATTTCCGGACTTCCTTACAATGAGCAGTTCTTC
.,TRBJ1-2,.,TRBV10-3,CAISESKQGWSYGYTF,TGTGCCATCAGTGAGTCGAAACAGGGTTGGTCCTATGGCTACACCTTC
.,TRBJ2-7,.,TRBV5-6,CASSLGLIYEQYF,TGTGCCAGCAGCCTCGGGTTGATCTACGAGCAGTACTTC
.,TRBJ2-7,.,TRBV7-9,CASSSPTGSSYEQYF,TGTGCCAGCAGCTCCCCCACTGGGAGCTCCTACGAGCAGTACTTC
TRBD1,TRBJ1-2,.,TRBV9,CASSVDPGTGLANYGYTF,TGTGCCAGCAGCGTGGACCCCGGGACAGGATTAGCTAACTATGGCTACACCTTC
TRBD1,TRBJ1-5,.,TRBV28,CASSSGQGYSNQPQHF,TGTGCCAGCAGTTCAGGACAGGGTTATAGCAATCAGCCCCAGCATTTT
.,TRBJ1-6,.,TRBV7-9,CASSSGNSPLHF,TGTGCCAGCAGCTCTGGGAATTCACCCCTCCACTTT
.,TRBJ1-1,.,TRBV7-9,CASSLAIGGTEAFF,TGTGCCAGCAGCTTAGCAATCGGGGGCACTGAAGCTTTCTTT
.,TRBJ2-7,.,TRBV4-1,CASSQASAYEQYF,TGCGCCAGCAGCCAAGCTAGCGCCTACGAGCAGTACTTC
TRBD1,TRBJ1-4,.,TRBV7-9,CASLGTGDGSEKLFF,TGTGCCAGCTTGGGGACAGGGGATGGTAGTGAAAAACTGTTTTTT
.,TRBJ2-1,once,TRBV1,CTSSQVPGRPYNEQFF,TGCACCAGCAGCCAAGTTCCGGGACGCCCCTACAATGAGCAGTTCTTC
.,TRBJ1-2,.,TRBV7-9,CASSLGVRVVHGYTF,TGTGCCAGCAGCTTAGGTGTCAGGGTCGTTCATGGCTACACCTTC
TRBD1,TRBJ2-7,.,TRBV5-4,CASSSTGGSSYEQYF,TGTGCCAGCAGCTCCACAGGGGGGAGCTCCTACGAGCAGTACTTC
.,TRBJ2-4,.,TRBV19,CASSMEIAVHSIPIAKNIQYF,TGTGCCAGTAGTATGGAGATAGCGGTACACTCGATCCCTATAGCCAAAAACATTCAGTACTTC
TRBD2,TRBJ2-1,.,TRBV19,CATGLVSVVDEQFF,TGTGCCACCGGACTAGTTTCGGTAGTCGATGAGCAGTTCTTC
.,TRBJ2-5,.,TRBV4-3,CASSQDWEGGETQYF,TGCGCCAGCAGCCAAGATTGGGAAGGGGGAGAGACCCAGTACTTC
.,TRBJ2-3,.,TRBV25-1,CASSDWSTDTQYF,TGTGCCAGCAGTGACTGGAGTACAGATACGCAGTATTTT
TRBD2,TRBJ2-1,.,TRBV10-3,CAIGGGGVYNEQFF,TGTGCCATCGGTGGCGGGGGGGTCTACAATGAGCAGTTCTTC
.,TRBJ1-4,.,TRBV10-1,CASSDPIPGYLDEKLFF,TGCGCCAGCAGCGACCCAATACCGGGCTACCTTGATGAAAAACTGTTTTTT
.,TRBJ1-2,.,TRBV6-5,CASSYGGYTF,TGTGCCAGCAGTTATGGGGGCTACACCTTC
.,TRBJ2-1,once,TRBV15,CATSRTTPDEYNEQFF,TGTGCCACCAGCAGGACCACCCCCGATGAATACAATGAGCAGTTCTTC
.,TRBJ2-2,.,TRBV4-3,CASSQDYTGELFF,TGCGCCAGCAGCCAAGATTACACCGGGGAGCTGTTTTTT
TRBD2,TRBJ2-1,.,TRBV6-6,CASIWEGGNEQFF,TGTGCCAGCATCTGGGAGGGTGGGAATGAGCAGTTCTTC
TRBD1,TRBJ2-2,.,TRBV7-9,CASSLAYRGLITGELFF,TGTGCCAGCAGCTTAGCGTACAGGGGGCTGATCACCGGGGAGCTGTTTTTT
.,TRBJ1-1,.,TRBV6-5,CASSYHLNTEAFF,TGTGCCAGCAGTTATCACCTGAACACTGAAGCTTTCTTT
.,TRBJ2-7,.,TRBV6-5,CASSYYNGGEQYF,TGTGCCAGCAGTTACTACAACGGGGGCGAGCAGTACTTC
TRBD2,TRBJ2-1,.,TRBV6-5,CASSYSGLAAKQFF,TGTGCCAGCAGTTACTCGGGACTAGCGGCCAAGCAGTTCTTC
.,TRBJ2-1,.,TRBV6-5,CASSYSWGAILNEQFF,TGTGCCAGCAGTTACTCATGGGGGGCGATCCTCAATGAGCAGTTCTTC
.,TRBJ1-1,.,TRBV6-5,CASSYSGVRDSEAFF,TGTGCCAGCAGTTACTCTGGGGTTCGAGACAGTGAAGCTTTCTTT
.,TRBJ1-6,.,TRBV28,CASSLRQGHIPNSPLHF,TGTGCCAGCAGTTTACGCCAGGGTCATATCCCCAATTCACCCCTCCACTTT
.,TRBJ2-1,.,TRBV7-9,CASSFGGYNEQFF,TGTGCCAGCAGCTTCGGCGGCTACAATGAGCAGTTCTTC
.,TRBJ1-1,.,TRBV7-9,CASSLAGSEAFF,TGTGCCAGCAGCTTAGCAGGGTCTGAAGCTTTCTTT
TRBD2,TRBJ2-7,.,TRBV9,CASSVGAGGGNEQYF,TGTGCCAGCAGCGTAGGAGCGGGAGGGGGAAACGAGCAGTACTTC
.,TRBJ2-7,.,TRBV5-4,CASSLGDTAYEQYF,TGTGCCAGCAGCTTGGGGGACACCGCCTACGAGCAGTACTTC
TRBD1,TRBJ1-5,.,TRBV27,CASSRQGHNQPQHF,TGTGCCAGCAGTCGACAGGGGCACAATCAGCCCCAGCATTTT
.,TRBJ1-6,.,TRBV15,CATSRDGILNSPLHF,TGTGCCACCAGCAGAGATGGGATATTAAATTCACCCCTCCACTTT
.,TRBJ2-7,.,TRBV14,CASSQGYGLTLSEQYF,TGTGCCAGCAGCCAAGGGTATGGACTGACCCTTTCCGAGCAGTACTTC
.,TRBJ2-7,.,TRBV9,CASSETTSYLAEQYF,TGTGCCAGCAGCGAGACCACCTCCTATTTGGCCGAGCAGTACTTC
.,TRBJ1-3,.,TRBV15,CATSTIGGLRPGNTIYF,TGTGCCACCAGCACAATAGGGGGTCTACGGCCCGGAAACACCATATATTTT